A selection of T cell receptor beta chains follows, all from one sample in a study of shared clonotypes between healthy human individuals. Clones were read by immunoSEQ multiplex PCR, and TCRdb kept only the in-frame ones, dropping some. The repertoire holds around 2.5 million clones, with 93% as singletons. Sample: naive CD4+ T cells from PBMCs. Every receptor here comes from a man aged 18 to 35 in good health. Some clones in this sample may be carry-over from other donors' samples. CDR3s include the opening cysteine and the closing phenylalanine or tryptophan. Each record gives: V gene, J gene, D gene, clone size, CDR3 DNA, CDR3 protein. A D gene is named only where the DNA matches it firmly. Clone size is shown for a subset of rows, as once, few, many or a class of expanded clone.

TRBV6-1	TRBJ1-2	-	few	TGTGCCAGCAGCCAACCGGATCTTGTCCATGGCTACACCTTC	CASSQPDLVHGYTF
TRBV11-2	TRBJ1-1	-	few	TGTGCCAGCAGCCACGGGGGCGGGACTGAAGCTTTCTTT	CASSHGGGTEAFF
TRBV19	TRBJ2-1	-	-	TGTGCCAGTAGTATCACCCCGCGGGACTCCCTAGGCTACAATGAGCAGTTCTTC	CASSITPRDSLGYNEQFF
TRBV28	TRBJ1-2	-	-	TGTGCCAGCAGTTTTGGGGGTTACTATGGCTACACCTTC	CASSFGGYYGYTF
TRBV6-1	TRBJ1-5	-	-	TGTGCCAGCAGACCCCCGTCTGATCAGCCCCAGCATTTT	CASRPPSDQPQHF
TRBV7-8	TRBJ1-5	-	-	TGTGCCAGCAGCCCCCAAGGACAGTTCAATCAGCCCCAGCATTTT	CASSPQGQFNQPQHF
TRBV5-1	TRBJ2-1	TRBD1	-	TGCGCCAGCACAGAAGGGACAGGGACCCACAATGAGCAGTTCTTC	CASTEGTGTHNEQFF
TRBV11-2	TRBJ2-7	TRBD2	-	TGTGCCAGCAGTATTATGCGGGAGGGGAGCAGCTCCTACGAGCAGTACTTC	CASSIMREGSSSYEQYF
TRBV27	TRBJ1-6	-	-	TGTGCCAGCAGTTTATCGCAGGGCCCTCTCCACTTT	CASSLSQGPLHF
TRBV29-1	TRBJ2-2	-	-	TGCAGCGTGGTGCAGCAGGGTACCGGGGAGCTGTTTTTT	CSVVQQGTGELFF
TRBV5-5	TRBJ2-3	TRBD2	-	TGTGCCAGCAGCTGGCGGGGACTAGCGGGAAGAGCAGATACGCAGTATTTT	CASSWRGLAGRADTQYF
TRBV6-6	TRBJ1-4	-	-	TGTGCCAGCAGTTACGGGGGCACCCTAAAACTGTTTTTT	CASSYGGTLKLFF
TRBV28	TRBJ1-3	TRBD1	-	TGTGCCAGCAGTAGGGGGCTAGGAAACACCATATATTTT	CASSRGLGNTIYF
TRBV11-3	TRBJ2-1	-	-	TGTGCCAGCAGCTTGGCAAGCTCTTACAATGAGCAGTTCTTC	CASSLASSYNEQFF
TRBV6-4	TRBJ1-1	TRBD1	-	TGTGCCAGCAGTGGAGGGACAGGGAAAGGAGCTTTCTTT	CASSGGTGKGAFF
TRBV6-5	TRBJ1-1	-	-	TGTGCCAGCAGGGCCCTCGGGCAGTCATTCACTGAAGCTTTCTTT	CASRALGQSFTEAFF
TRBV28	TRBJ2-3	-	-	TGTGCCAGCAGTCTACTCCTCGGACAGTTCCCCACAGATACGCAGTATTTT	CASSLLLGQFPTDTQYF
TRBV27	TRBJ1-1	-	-	TGTGCCAGCAGTCTCAGGATGGGGTCCACTGAAGCTTTCTTT	CASSLRMGSTEAFF
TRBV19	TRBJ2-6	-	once	TGTGCCAGTAGTATGGCCGGGACACCCTACTCTGGGGCCAACGTCCTGACTTTC	CASSMAGTPYSGANVLTF
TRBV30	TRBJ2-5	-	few	TGTGCCTGGGGGGCGGGACGCGGGGAGACCCAGTACTTC	CAWGAGRGETQYF
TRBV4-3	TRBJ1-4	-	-	TGCGCCAGCAGCCAACACAGATATTTCTTAGAAAAACTGTTTTTT	CASSQHRYFLEKLFF
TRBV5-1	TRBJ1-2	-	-	TGCGCCAGCAGCCATGGACAGCCTAACTATGGCTACACCTTC	CASSHGQPNYGYTF
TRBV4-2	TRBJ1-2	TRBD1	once	TGTGCCAGCAGCCAACCATTCCCCCGGGACAGCTTCATGATGGGCTACACCTTC	CASSQPFPRDSFMMGYTF
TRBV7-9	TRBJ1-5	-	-	TGTGCCAGCAGTCTACAGGGAGATCAGCCCCAGCATTTT	CASSLQGDQPQHF
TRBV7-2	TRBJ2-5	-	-	TGTGCCAGCAGCTTGGGGAGTCTCCTCCAAGAGACCCAGTACTTC	CASSLGSLLQETQYF
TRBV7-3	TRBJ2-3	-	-	TGTGCCAGCAGCTTGGGTCGCACAGATACGCAGTATTTT	CASSLGRTDTQYF
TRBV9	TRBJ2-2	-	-	TGTGCCAGCAGCGTAGATAGCTACACCGGGGAGCTGTTTTTT	CASSVDSYTGELFF
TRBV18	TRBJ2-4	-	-	TGTGCCAGCTCACCCGCAGGGAAAAACATTCAGTACTTC	CASSPAGKNIQYF
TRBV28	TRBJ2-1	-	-	TGTGCCAGCGGAGACAGTTGGGGAAGGGGTGAGCAGTTCTTC	CASGDSWGRGEQFF
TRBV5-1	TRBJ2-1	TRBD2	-	TGCGCCAGCAGCCAAAGGACTAGCGGGAGCAGCAATGAGCAGTTCTTC	CASSQRTSGSSNEQFF
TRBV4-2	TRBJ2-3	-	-	TGTGCCAGCAGCCCCTTCCACCGAAAGAGCACAGATACGCAGTATTTT	CASSPFHRKSTDTQYF
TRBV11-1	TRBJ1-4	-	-	TGTGCCAGCAGTCACTCTAGAGCTGAAAAACTGTTTTTT	CASSHSRAEKLFF
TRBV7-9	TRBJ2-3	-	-	TGTGCCAGCAGCTTACAGGGGACAGATACGCAGTATTTT	CASSLQGTDTQYF
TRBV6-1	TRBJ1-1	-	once	TGTGCCAGCAGCACTTTTACGGGAGGAACTGAAGCTTTCTTT	CASSTFTGGTEAFF
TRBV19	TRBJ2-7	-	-	TGTGCCAGTAGTACCCGCGGACCATACGAGCAGTACTTC	CASSTRGPYEQYF
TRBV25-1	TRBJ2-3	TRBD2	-	TGTGCCAGCAGTCTAGCGGGACCAGATACGCAGTATTTT	CASSLAGPDTQYF
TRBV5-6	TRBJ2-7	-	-	TGTGCCAGCAGCCCAACGAGGACTCCCGAGCAGTACTTC	CASSPTRTPEQYF
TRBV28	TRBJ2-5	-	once	TGTGCCAGCAGTTTTTCGGGGGACGGAGAGACCCAGTACTTC	CASSFSGDGETQYF
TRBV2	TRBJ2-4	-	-	TGTGCCAGCAGTGTGGAGGGGGCCAACATTCAGTACTTC	CASSVEGANIQYF
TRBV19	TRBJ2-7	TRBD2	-	TGTGCCAGTAGTATACTGACTAGCGGGGTCCACGAGCAGTACTTC	CASSILTSGVHEQYF
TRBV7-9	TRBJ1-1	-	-	TGTGCCAGCAGCTCCCAGGGGTACACTGAAGCTTTCTTT	CASSSQGYTEAFF
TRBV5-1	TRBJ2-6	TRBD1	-	TGCGCCAGCAGGAGGGACAGTCACTCTGGGGCCAACGTCCTGACTTTC	CASRRDSHSGANVLTF
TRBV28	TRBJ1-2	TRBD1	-	TGTGCCAGCAGTCCCACCGGGACAGGGACCTATGGCTACACCTTC	CASSPTGTGTYGYTF
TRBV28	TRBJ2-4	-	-	TGTGCCAGCAGTCCTCAGACTGCAGGGGGGAACATTCAGTACTTC	CASSPQTAGGNIQYF
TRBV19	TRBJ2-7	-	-	TGTGCCTCCCGTTTAGGGGGACCAAGCTCCTACGAGCAGTACTTC	CASRLGGPSSYEQYF
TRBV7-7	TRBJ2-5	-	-	TGTGCCACGACGGGCGCGCCGGGTTCGGAGACCCAGTACTTC	CATTGAPGSETQYF
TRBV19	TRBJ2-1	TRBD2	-	TGTGCCACCACTAGCGGGAGTTCTAATGAGCAGTTCTTC	CATTSGSSNEQFF
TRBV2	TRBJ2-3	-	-	TGTGCCAGCAGCAAACGCCACCGGGACACAGATACGCAGTATTTT	CASSKRHRDTDTQYF
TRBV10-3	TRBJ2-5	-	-	TGTGCCATCAGTGAGAGGGCTCTAATCGGAGGGACCCAGTACTTC	CAISERALIGGTQYF
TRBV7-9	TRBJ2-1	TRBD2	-	TGTGCCAGCAGCTTAGCGGCGGGAGGGCCGGGGGAGCAGTTCTTC	CASSLAAGGPGEQFF
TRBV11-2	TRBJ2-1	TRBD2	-	TGTGCCAGCAGCTTTACTAGCGGGAGGGCCGAGATGACCTACAATGAGCAGTTCTTC	CASSFTSGRAEMTYNEQFF
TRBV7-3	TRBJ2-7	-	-	TGTGCCAGCAGCTTGAGAGGAGTAGGAAGCGAGCAGTACTTC	CASSLRGVGSEQYF
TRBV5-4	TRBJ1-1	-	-	TGTGCCAGCAGCTTGGATCCGGGGGGGGACACTGAAGCTTTCTTT	CASSLDPGGDTEAFF
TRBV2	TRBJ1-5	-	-	TGTGCCTCCCGGGGGACCAATAGGAGGAATCAGCCCCAGCATTTT	CASRGTNRRNQPQHF
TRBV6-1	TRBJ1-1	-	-	TGTGCCAGCAGAGGAGGGAGGGGCAGTGAAGCTTTCTTT	CASRGGRGSEAFF
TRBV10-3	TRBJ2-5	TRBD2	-	TGTGCCATCAGTAGCGGGAGTTGGGGAAGGAGGGCTCAAGAGACCCAGTACTTC	CAISSGSWGRRAQETQYF
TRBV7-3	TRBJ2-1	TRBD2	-	TGTGCCAGCAGCTCTACTAGCGGCCCCTACAATGAGCAGTTCTTC	CASSSTSGPYNEQFF
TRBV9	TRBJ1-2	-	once	TGTGCCAGCACCCCGGGTAGTCTCGGAGGCTACACCTTC	CASTPGSLGGYTF
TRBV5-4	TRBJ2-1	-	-	TGTGCCAGCAGAACGGTGCTAGGGAACTACAATGAGCAGTTCTTC	CASRTVLGNYNEQFF
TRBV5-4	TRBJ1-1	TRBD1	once	TGTGCCAGCAGCTTGAAGGGACAGGGGGACGCTGAAGCTTTCTTT	CASSLKGQGDAEAFF